Given below is one TCR beta chain in context. The CDR3 spans 15 residues. V trimming: 5 bases; J trimming: 6 bases; junction bases outside the gene matches: 10. The germline V gene has CDR1 SGDLS and CDR2 YYNGEE. This sample was taken from a study of blood T cells in healthy people across ages. The use of a sample-barcoded 5' primer and a J-beta primer mix characterized a second PCR of roughly 6 to 11 cycles. Any given sample supplied a minimum of 2.5 million CDR3-containing paired-end reads. Each CDR3 protein gets one entry after TCRdb re-called the 5' RACE reads with MiXCR. The sample contains some 1.8 million distinct CDR3 sequences, 35% to 50% of which appear only once.

Sequencing was carried out using blood. This TCR derives from a human donor in good health. This sequence joins TRBV9 and TRBJ2-4, with TRBD1 identical over 8 bases. The CDR3 protein is CASSPAGTGVNIQYF. The DNA of the CDR3 is TGTGCCAGCAGTCCCGCCGGGACAGGCGTAAACATTCAGTACTTC.